This TCR beta chain stems from a study of high-grade serous ovarian cancer treatment subgroups. Background on the study: Samples averaged roughly 14,000 reads and 6,900 or so unique TCR beta rearrangements. Study-level points and caveats: Repertoire similarity ranged roughly 0.1 to 0.85 between tumors of one patient. Repertoire analysis covered CDR3 alone, not CDR1 or CDR2. These tumor repertoires lack spatial information from bulk sequencing.

Tumor samples were taken before definitive surgery or chemotherapy. The CDR3 runs to 14 residues. Germline-derived CDR1 and CDR2 are LNHDA and SQIVND (reference sequence). The germline V and J ends were trimmed by 6 bases and 3 bases, with 15 bases remaining between them. Assay: immunoSEQ multiplex PCR; the TCRdb copy retains only in-frame clones and omits some. This sample yields roughly 15,000 clones, of which roughly 90% are seen a single time; 5.5% to 8% belongs to the top ten. To note about this clone: No antigen is known for it.

The chain combines TRBV19 with TRBJ2-7; a possible D gene is TRBD1 (6 bases). The sample consisted of tumor tissue. The receptor was isolated from a human donor with high-grade serous ovarian cancer. CDR3 bases: TGTGCCAGTAGCCCATGGGACAACCTCTACGAGCAGTACTTC. Its protein is CASSPWDNLYEQYF.